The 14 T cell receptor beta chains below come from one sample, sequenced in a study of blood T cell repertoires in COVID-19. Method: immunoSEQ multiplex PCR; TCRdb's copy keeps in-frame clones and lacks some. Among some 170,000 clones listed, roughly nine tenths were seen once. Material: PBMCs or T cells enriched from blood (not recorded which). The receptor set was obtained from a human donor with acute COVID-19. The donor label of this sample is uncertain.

CDR3 bases: TGTGCCAGCAGCCTAGTAATGGGAGGGGCCGAAGCTTTCTTT. Translated, it gives CASSLVMGGAEAFF. The chain couples TRBV14 to TRBJ1-1; D is possibly TRBD1 (5 bases). The CDR3 length is 14 residues. From germline, CDR1 is SGHDN and CDR2 FVKESK. V lost 4 bases and J 8 bases, leaving 17 bases between the germline ends.

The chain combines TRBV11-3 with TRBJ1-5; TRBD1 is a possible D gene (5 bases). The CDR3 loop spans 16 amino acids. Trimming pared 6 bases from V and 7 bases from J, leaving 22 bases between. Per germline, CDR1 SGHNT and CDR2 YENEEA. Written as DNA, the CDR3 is TGTGCCAGCAGGCGACGGGGGTTCGGGGCAGGACAGCCCCAGCATTTT. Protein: CASRRRGFGAGQPQHF. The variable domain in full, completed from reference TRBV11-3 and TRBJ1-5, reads EAGVVQSPRYKIIEKKQPVAFWCNPISGHNTLYWYLQNLGQGPELLIRYENEEAVDDSQLPKDRFSAERLKGVDSTLKIQPAELGDSAVYLCASRRRGFGAGQPQHFGDGTRLSIL.

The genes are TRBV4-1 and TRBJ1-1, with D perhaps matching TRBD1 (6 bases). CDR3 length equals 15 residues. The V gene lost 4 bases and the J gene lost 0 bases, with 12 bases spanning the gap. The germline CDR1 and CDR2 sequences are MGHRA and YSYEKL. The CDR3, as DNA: TGCGCCAGCAGCCGGGAGGGACAATTGAACACTGAAGCTTTCTTT. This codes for CASSREGQLNTEAFF.

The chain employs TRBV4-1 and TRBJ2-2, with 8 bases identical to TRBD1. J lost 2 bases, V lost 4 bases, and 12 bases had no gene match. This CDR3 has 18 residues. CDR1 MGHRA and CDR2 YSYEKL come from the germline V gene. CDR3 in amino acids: CASSPIRGQRRNTGELFF. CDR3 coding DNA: TGCGCCAGCAGCCCAATCAGGGGGCAAAGAAGAAACACCGGGGAGCTGTTTTTT.

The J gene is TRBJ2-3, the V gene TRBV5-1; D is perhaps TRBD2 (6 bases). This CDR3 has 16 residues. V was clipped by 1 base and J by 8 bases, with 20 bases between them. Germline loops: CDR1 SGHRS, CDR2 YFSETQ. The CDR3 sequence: CASSLSGAGSGGTQYF. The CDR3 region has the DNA TGCGCCAGCAGCTTGTCTGGTGCGGGGTCTGGGGGTACGCAGTATTTT. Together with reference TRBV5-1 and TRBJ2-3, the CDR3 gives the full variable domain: KAGVTQTPRYLIKTRGQQVTLSCSPISGHRSVSWYQQTPGQGLQFLFEYFSETQRNKGNFPGRFSGRQFSNSRSEMNVSTLELGDSALYLCASSLSGAGSGGTQYFGPGTRLTVL.

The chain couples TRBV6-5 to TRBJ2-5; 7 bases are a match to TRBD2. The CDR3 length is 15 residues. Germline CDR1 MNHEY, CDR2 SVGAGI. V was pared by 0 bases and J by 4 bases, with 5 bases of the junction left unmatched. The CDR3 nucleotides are TGTGCCAGCAGTTACTCAAGCGGGGTAGGAGAGACCCAGTACTTC. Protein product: CASSYSSGVGETQYF.

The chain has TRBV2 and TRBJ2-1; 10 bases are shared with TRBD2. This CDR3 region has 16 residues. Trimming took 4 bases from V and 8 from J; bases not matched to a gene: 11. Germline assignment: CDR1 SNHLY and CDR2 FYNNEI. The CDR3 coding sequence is TGTGCCAGCAGTGGGGCTAGCGGGGGCTATTTCGATGAGCAGTTCTTC. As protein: CASSGASGGYFDEQFF.

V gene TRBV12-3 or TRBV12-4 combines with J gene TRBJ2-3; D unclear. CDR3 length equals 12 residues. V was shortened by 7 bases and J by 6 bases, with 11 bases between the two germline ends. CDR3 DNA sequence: TGTGCCAGCACCCCCTTCCCGGATACGCAGTATTTT. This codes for CASTPFPDTQYF.

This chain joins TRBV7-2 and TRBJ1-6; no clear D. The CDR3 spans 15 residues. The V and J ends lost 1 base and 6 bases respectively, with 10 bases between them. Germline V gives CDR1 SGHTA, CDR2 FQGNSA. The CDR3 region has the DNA TGTGCCAGCAGCTTAGGAGGGTCGTTTAATTCACCCCTCCACTTT. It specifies CASSLGGSFNSPLHF. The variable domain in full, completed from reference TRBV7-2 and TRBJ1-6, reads GAGVSQSPSNKVTEKGKDVELRCDPISGHTALYWYRQSLGQGLEFLIYFQGNSAPDKSGLPSDRFSAERTGGSVSTLTIQRTQQEDSAVYLCASSLGGSFNSPLHFGNGTRLTVT.

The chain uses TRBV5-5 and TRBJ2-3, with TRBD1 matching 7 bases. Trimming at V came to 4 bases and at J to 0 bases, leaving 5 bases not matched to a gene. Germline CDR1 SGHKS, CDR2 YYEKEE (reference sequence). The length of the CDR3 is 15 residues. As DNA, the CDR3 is TGTGCCAGCAGCCAGGGACAGTCTAGCACAGATACGCAGTATTTT. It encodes CASSQGQSSTDTQYF.

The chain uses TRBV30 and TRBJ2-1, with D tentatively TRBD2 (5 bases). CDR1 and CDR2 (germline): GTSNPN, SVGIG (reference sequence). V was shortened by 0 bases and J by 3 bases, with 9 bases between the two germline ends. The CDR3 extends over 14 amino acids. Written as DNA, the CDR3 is TGTGCCTGGAGTGTTCAAGCGGTCTACAATGAGCAGTTCTTC. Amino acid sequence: CAWSVQAVYNEQFF.

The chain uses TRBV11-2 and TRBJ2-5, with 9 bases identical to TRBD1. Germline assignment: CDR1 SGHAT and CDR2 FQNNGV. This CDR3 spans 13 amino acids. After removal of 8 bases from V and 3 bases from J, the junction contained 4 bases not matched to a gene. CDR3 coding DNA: TGTGCCAGCGGTAGGACAGGGGAAGAGACCCAGTACTTC. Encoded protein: CASGRTGEETQYF.

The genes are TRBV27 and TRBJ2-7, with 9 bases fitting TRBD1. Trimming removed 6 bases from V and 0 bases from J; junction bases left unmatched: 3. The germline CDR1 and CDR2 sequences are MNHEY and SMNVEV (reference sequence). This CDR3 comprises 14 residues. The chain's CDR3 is CASSVTGGSYEQYF. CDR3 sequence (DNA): TGTGCCAGCAGCGTGACAGGGGGCTCCTACGAGCAGTACTTC.

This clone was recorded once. The CDR3 bases are TGTGCCAGCAGGCGGACTAGCGGGGGGCCCCCCTACGAGCAGTACTTC. Protein: CASRRTSGGPPYEQYF. The chain recombines TRBV7-2 with TRBJ2-7, with 14 positions matching TRBD2. CDR1 SGHTA and CDR2 FQGNSA come from the germline V gene. V shed 6 bases and J 2 bases; nucleotides not matched to a gene: 6. The CDR3 spans 16 residues.